Listed below are T cell receptor beta chains from one sample, sequenced in a study of shared clonotypes between healthy human individuals. Assay used: immunoSEQ multiplex PCR; TCRdb lists only in-frame clones, some missing. This sample has under 600,000 clones, with about 80% found just once. Sequenced: PBMCs. Every receptor here comes from a woman aged 40 to 50 in good health. Some clones in this sample may be carry-over from other donors' samples. Each CDR3 is given with its conserved first and last residue. D genes are given only for firm matches. Size is omitted from some rows. Given values are once, few, many or a class for expanded clones.

cdr3_nt	cdr3_aa	clone_size	j_call	cdr3_length	v_call	d_call
TGTGCCAGCAGTGAAGCGCAGACGGGAACGAAAGAGACCCAGTACTTC	CASSEAQTGTKETQYF	many	TRBJ2-5	16	TRBV6-1	NA
TGTGCCAGTAGTATCTCGGCAGGGGGAGGTCAAGAGACCCAGTACTTC	CASSISAGGGQETQYF	NA	TRBJ2-5	16	TRBV19	NA
TGTGCCAGCAGCTCTAGCGGGAGGGTTGAGCAGTTCTTC	CASSSSGRVEQFF	NA	TRBJ2-1	13	TRBV11-1	TRBD2
TGTGCCAGCAGCCAATTAGTAAATGAGCAGTTCTTC	CASSQLVNEQFF	many	TRBJ2-1	12	TRBV14	NA
TGCAGCGCCGGCACGGACAGACCCTACGAGCAGTACTTC	CSAGTDRPYEQYF	NA	TRBJ2-7	13	TRBV29-1	NA
TGTGCCAGTAGTATAGAGCAGGGTATCTATGGCTACACCTTC	CASSIEQGIYGYTF	NA	TRBJ1-2	14	TRBV19	NA
TGTGCCAGCAGCTTGGGACAGGGGCTCCACGAGCAGTACTTC	CASSLGQGLHEQYF	NA	TRBJ2-7	14	TRBV5-6	TRBD1
TGTGCCAGCAGAAGGACTAGCGCCTTCGGGGAGCAGTACTTC	CASRRTSAFGEQYF	few	TRBJ2-7	14	TRBV28	TRBD2
TGTGCCAGTAGTATAGATGAGACCGGGGAGCTGTTTTTT	CASSIDETGELFF	NA	TRBJ2-2	13	TRBV19	NA
TGTGCCAGCAGTGAAAAGGAGGTGGCCGAGCAGTACTTC	CASSEKEVAEQYF	few	TRBJ2-7	13	TRBV6-1	NA
TGTGCCAGCAGCTTAGATAGCGGGAGTGGTGAGCAGTTCTTC	CASSLDSGSGEQFF	NA	TRBJ2-1	14	TRBV11-2	TRBD2
TGTGCCAGCAGTTCCCGAGGAATCCGAGCGACTGAAGCTTTCTTT	CASSSRGIRATEAFF	NA	TRBJ1-1	15	TRBV6-5	NA
TGTGCCAGCAGTCCGTTTTGGTCCTACAATGAGCAGTTCTTC	CASSPFWSYNEQFF	NA	TRBJ2-1	14	TRBV28	NA
TGTGCCAGCAGTGAAGGGGTGGTAGAAGAAAAACTGTTTTTT	CASSEGVVEEKLFF	NA	TRBJ1-4	14	TRBV2	NA
TGTGCCAGCAGCTCACAGGGCCCAGGCACTGAAGCTTTCTTT	CASSSQGPGTEAFF	NA	TRBJ1-1	14	TRBV7-3	NA
TGTGCCAGCAGTACCGCCCAGACTAGCGGGAGATACGAGCAGTACTTC	CASSTAQTSGRYEQYF	NA	TRBJ2-7	16	TRBV27	TRBD2
TGTGCCAGCAGCCCGGGACTAGCGGGAACCGGGGAGCTGTTTTTT	CASSPGLAGTGELFF	NA	TRBJ2-2	15	TRBV11-2	TRBD2
TGTGCCAGCAGTGACTACACATCTTTCTCCTACAATGAGCAGTTCTTC	CASSDYTSFSYNEQFF	NA	TRBJ2-1	16	TRBV6-4	NA
TGTGCCAGCACCGGAGGTGGGAGGGTCTACGAGCAGTACTTC	CASTGGGRVYEQYF	many	TRBJ2-7	14	TRBV7-9	TRBD2
TGTGCCAGCTCACGAACGACAGGAGGCAATCAGCCCCAGCATTTT	CASSRTTGGNQPQHF	NA	TRBJ1-5	15	TRBV18	NA
TGTGCCCTCGTAGGACTAGCGGGAGGGCCGCAAGAGACCCAGTACTTC	CALVGLAGGPQETQYF	NA	TRBJ2-5	16	TRBV2	TRBD2
TGTGCCAGCAGCACGGCCTCCGGGACTAGCGCTTCCTACGAGCAGTACTTC	CASSTASGTSASYEQYF	NA	TRBJ2-7	17	TRBV9	TRBD2
TGTGCCAGCAGCCAAGAAACGGGAGGCCCCTCCTACGAGCAGTACTTC	CASSQETGGPSYEQYF	NA	TRBJ2-7	16	TRBV4-2	TRBD2
TGTGCCACCGGGACAGGTAGAGAAAAACTGTTTTTT	CATGTGREKLFF	NA	TRBJ1-4	12	TRBV10-3	TRBD1
TGTGCCAGCAGTTTATGGATGGGTGGGATGGGCTACACCTTC	CASSLWMGGMGYTF	NA	TRBJ1-2	14	TRBV27	NA
TGTGCCAGCAGCTATCTTGACGGTAACAATGAGCAGTTCTTC	CASSYLDGNNEQFF	once	TRBJ2-1	14	TRBV27	NA
TGCGCCAGCAAAAGACGACTAGTCGCCACCGGGGAGCTGTTTTTT	CASKRRLVATGELFF	NA	TRBJ2-2	15	TRBV4-3	NA
TGTGCCAGCATAGAGACAGTATGGTCAGATACGCAGTATTTT	CASIETVWSDTQYF	NA	TRBJ2-3	14	TRBV6-6	NA
TGTGCCAGCAGCCCTGGACTAGCGAACACCGGGGAGCTGTTTTTT	CASSPGLANTGELFF	NA	TRBJ2-2	15	TRBV9	TRBD2
TGTGCCAGCAGTGCAGGCAATCAGCCCCAGCATTTT	CASSAGNQPQHF	NA	TRBJ1-5	12	TRBV28	NA
TGTGCCAGCAGCAGAAGCGGAGGAAGAAGTTGGGACTCCTACGAGCAGTACTTC	CASSRSGGRSWDSYEQYF	many	TRBJ2-7	18	TRBV7-8	NA
TGTGCCAGCAGCTATGGCTGGCGGCAACCCGGGGGGTCCGATCAAGAGACCCAGTACTTC	CASSYGWRQPGGSDQETQYF	NA	TRBJ2-5	20	TRBV28	TRBD2
TGTGCCAGCAGTATAGTGAGCACCGGGGAGCTGTTTTTT	CASSIVSTGELFF	NA	TRBJ2-2	13	TRBV25-1	NA
TGTGCCAGCAGTTCAGGGACAGGGGGTTGGGGCAATCAGCCCCAGCATTTT	CASSSGTGGWGNQPQHF	NA	TRBJ1-5	17	TRBV27	TRBD1
TGTGCCAGTACGGGGTCGGTGAATTCTGGGGCCAACGTCCTGACTTTC	CASTGSVNSGANVLTF	NA	TRBJ2-6	16	TRBV19	NA
TGTGCCACCAGCAGGGACGGGGAGGGGGCATACAATGAGCAGTTCTTC	CATSRDGEGAYNEQFF	NA	TRBJ2-1	16	TRBV15	NA
TGTGCCTGGAGGGTGCAAGAAGCTTTCTTT	CAWRVQEAFF	few	TRBJ1-1	10	TRBV30	NA
TGTGCCAGCAGTGGGGGGGGTGAGCAGTTCTTC	CASSGGGEQFF	NA	TRBJ2-1	11	TRBV2	TRBD2
TGTGCCAGTAGTATAAGGAGCGGGGGACTCAAAGAGACCCAGTACTTC	CASSIRSGGLKETQYF	once	TRBJ2-5	16	TRBV19	TRBD2
TGTGCCAGCAGTTTATCGGTCGGGGCGGAAAATCAGCCCCAGCATTTT	CASSLSVGAENQPQHF	NA	TRBJ1-5	16	TRBV28	NA
TGTGCCAGCATCCAACAAGGTCTGAACTACGAGCAGTACTTC	CASIQQGLNYEQYF	few	TRBJ2-7	14	TRBV6-1	NA
TGTGCCAGCAGCTTAACCCCGCGGGGGGGGACAGATACGCAGTATTTT	CASSLTPRGGTDTQYF	NA	TRBJ2-3	16	TRBV7-3	TRBD2
TGTGCCAGCAGTTTATACAGGGATAACTACGAGCAGTACTTC	CASSLYRDNYEQYF	NA	TRBJ2-7	14	TRBV28	NA
TGCGCCAGCAGCCAAGTTTCGGGCACCGGGGAGCTGTTTTTT	CASSQVSGTGELFF	NA	TRBJ2-2	14	TRBV4-1	NA
TGTGCCAGCTCACCAAATACAGGGTTCGAGCAGTACTTC	CASSPNTGFEQYF	NA	TRBJ2-7	13	TRBV18	NA
TGTGCCAGCAGCCAGGGGACAGCCCTATATGGCTACACCTTC	CASSQGTALYGYTF	NA	TRBJ1-2	14	TRBV7-2	TRBD1
TGTGCCTGGAGTTCAGGGACCGCTAATGAAAAACTGTTTTTT	CAWSSGTANEKLFF	NA	TRBJ1-4	14	TRBV30	NA